The clone carrying this T cell receptor beta chain rates as medium-sized. No antigen is known for it. This record belongs to a study of neurological immune-mediated disorders. Study-level findings and limits: No CDR3 amino acid sequences were shared by expanded clones across subjects, suggesting private repertoires in all groups. It was HTLV-1-associated myelopathy that showed the most TCR clonal expansion, while multiple sclerosis showed the least, falling below healthy controls.

Synthesis of cDNA used 5'RACE (with 10-nucleotide random UMIs). MiXCR was run by TCRdb on the 5' RACE reads, yielding one entry per CDR3 protein. The table includes approximately 15,000 distinct CDR3 sequences, less than 25% detected once. Sequencing used PBMCs. The sequence was collected from a man between 50 and 59 years old in good health.

This CDR3 reads CASSLGQGMDIQYF. The CDR3 DNA reads as TGCGCCAGCAGCTTGGGACAGGGTATGGACATTCAGTACTTC. V gene TRBV5-1 combines with J gene TRBJ2-4; 7 positions agree with TRBD1. In germline, CDR1 is SGHRS, CDR2 YFSETQ. The CDR3 has 14 amino acids. The V and J ends lost 0 bases and 8 bases, in that order; junction bases with no gene match: 5.